This T cell receptor (beta chain) was identified during a study of T cells in Graves' hyperthyroidism and ophthalmopathy. RNA transcripts yielded amplified TCR beta CDR3 regions. With the HTBI primer set, the TCR CDR3 went through a first round of RT-PCR. TCRdb re-called the multiplex PCR reads through MiXCR, storing one row per CDR3 protein. Altogether a few hundred thousand distinct CDR3 sequences are present, 15% to 20% being singletons, with the ten largest covering about 51%. There are many counts of this clonotype. This clonotype originated in a woman aged 60 to 75 with Graves' ophthalmopathy. Sequenced: blood.

The CDR3 DNA is TGCAGTGCTAGACCATCCGTGCCGGTAAGGGGGTACGAGCAGTACTTC. This sequence encodes CSARPSVPVRGYEQYF. The chain carries TRBV20-1 and TRBJ2-7, with D possibly TRBD1 on 6 matching bases. V was cut by 2 bases and J by 4 bases, with 21 bases left in between. CDR3 size: 16 residues. CDR1 is DFQATT, CDR2 SNEGSKA, per germline (reference sequence).